The clone carrying this T cell receptor beta chain is medium-sized within its sample. Its antigen is as yet unknown. This sample was taken from a study of T cell responses to AZD1222 COVID-19 vaccine. The study, taken as a whole, reports: Epitopes outside B.1.351 and B.1.1.7 mutated regions reportedly drew nearly half of spike TCRs. Across spike, vaccine-associated CD4 TCRs were found, dominant at 160-218 and 743-854.

Second-dose intervals near 4 or 12 weeks were combined. CDR1 is MNHNS, CDR2 SASEGT, per germline. The V end lost 4 bases, the J end lost 0 bases, and 13 bases lay between the germline ends. The CDR3 is made up of 17 amino acids. Repertoires were generated with immunoSEQ multiplex PCR, while TCRdb's copy carries only in-frame clones and drops some. This table has approximately 150,000 clones, around 92% appearing once. This TCR came from an adult who received the AZD1222 COVID-19 vaccine. The sample here was peripheral blood, taken 28 days after the second AZD1222 dose. The gene calls are TRBV6-1 and TRBJ1-6; possible D gene TRBD1, 5 bases. CDR3: CASSGTIPSSYNSPLHF. CDR3 nucleotide sequence: TGTGCCAGCAGTGGGACAATCCCGAGCTCCTATAATTCACCCCTCCACTTT.